A single sample is the source of the 27 T cell receptor beta chains below, sequenced in a study of long-term antiretroviral therapy in people with HIV. An immunoSEQ assay, version v3.0, was performed at survey level. Here immunoSEQ multiplex PCR was the method, and the copy in TCRdb shows in-frame clones only, minus some. The data hold over 10,000 clones, with approximately 79% observed a single time. Sequenced here: unsorted PBMCs, sampled 0.8 years before starting antiretroviral therapy. All receptors derive from a woman aged 40 to 50 with HIV.

This CDR3 is CASLGGRGPEAFF. In DNA, the CDR3 is TGTGCCAGTTTAGGTGGACGGGGGCCCGAAGCTTTCTTT. The chain links TRBV6-5 to TRBJ1-1, with D possibly being TRBD1 (6 bases). CDR3 length: 13 amino acids. The germline CDR1 and CDR2 sequences are MNHEY and SVGAGI. Between the trimmed V and J ends, which lost 9 bases and 8 bases, there was a span of 19 bases.

Here the CDR3 DNA reads TGCAGTGCCCGGACCTTGGACAGCTCGTACTTC. It specifies CSARTLDSSYF. This chain uses TRBV20-1 with TRBJ2-7; weak D call: TRBD1 (6 bases). Trimming removed 6 bases from V and 12 bases from J, with 18 bases in between. The V gene's germline CDR1 is DFQATT and CDR2 SNEGSKA (reference sequence). This CDR3 region has 11 residues.

V usage is TRBV29-1 and J usage is TRBJ1-2; no firm D call. V was cut by 4 bases and J by 4 bases, with 7 bases left in between. Germline values: CDR1 SQVTM, CDR2 ANQGSEA. The CDR3 extends over 11 amino acids. CDR3 bases: TGCAGCGTTGGGCGGGGCTATGGCTACACCTTC. Its protein is CSVGRGYGYTF.

The CDR3 DNA reads as TGTGCCAGCAGAAGAGCGGCGTCGAACACCGGGGAGCTGTTTTTT. This gives the protein CASRRAASNTGELFF. The chain couples TRBV9 to TRBJ2-2; D is perhaps TRBD2 (5 bases). Trimming took off 5 bases at V and 0 bases at J, with 11 bases between the two ends. Germline assignment: CDR1 SGDLS and CDR2 YYNGEE. This CDR3 is built from 15 residues.

CDR3 bases: TGTGCCAGCAGTTTAAAAGGGGTCACTGAAGCTTTCTTT. It codes for CASSLKGVTEAFF. The V call is TRBV27, the J call TRBJ1-1; tentatively, D is TRBD1 (5 bases). Trimming removed 2 bases at V and 4 bases at J, with 8 bases between. The length of the CDR3 is 13 residues. Germline CDR1 reads MNHEY; CDR2 reads SMNVEV (reference sequence).

The V call is TRBV6-1, the J call TRBJ2-5; a possible D gene is TRBD2 (6 bases). V was shortened by 1 base and J by 5 bases, with 8 bases between the two germline ends. The CDR3 extends over 13 amino acids. Germline V gives CDR1 MNHNS, CDR2 SASEGT. This CDR3 reads CASSEGTKETQYF. The CDR3 region has the DNA TGTGCCAGCAGTGAAGGGACTAAGGAGACCCAGTACTTC.

This clone was seen a handful of times. The rearrangement links TRBV27 to TRBJ2-7, with TRBD2 identical over 7 bases. The germline V gene encodes CDR1 MNHEY and CDR2 SMNVEV (reference sequence). The CDR3 totals 14 residues. The V segment lost 5 bases and the J segment 4 bases; nucleotides outside the gene matches: 8. The CDR3 region has the DNA TGTGCCAGCAGTCGAAGCGGGATACCTTACGAGCAGTACTTC. It translates to CASSRSGIPYEQYF.

This clone has only one observation. The chain links TRBV19 to TRBJ2-1, with a weak D call TRBD2 (6 bases). The CDR3 contains 15 residues. The germline V gene encodes CDR1 LNHDA and CDR2 SQIVND (reference sequence). The V end lost 6 bases, the J end lost 4 bases, and 16 bases lay between the germline ends. The CDR3 nucleotides are TGTGCCAGTAGCATTAGCGGAGTACCATACAATGAGCAGTTCTTC. It specifies CASSISGVPYNEQFF.

The rearrangement links TRBV29-1 to TRBJ2-7; TRBD1 matches at 7 bases. This CDR3 contains 15 residues. With V trimmed by 7 bases and J by 0 bases, 12 bases remained unmatched. Germline V lookup: CDR1 SQVTM, CDR2 ANQGSEA. CDR3 in amino acids: CSASPGTASSYEQYF. Written as DNA, the CDR3 is TGCAGCGCCTCCCCCGGGACAGCCTCCTCCTACGAGCAGTACTTC.

This clone was observed a few times. This sequence joins TRBV7-9 and TRBJ2-7; the D is unclear. The CDR3 is 13 amino acids. Germline CDR1 reads SEHNR; CDR2 reads FQNEAQ (reference sequence). Deletions cut 1 base from V and 8 bases from J, with 12 bases between. The CDR3 bases are TGTGCCAGCAGCTTAGATGGTGGGCCCCAGCAGTACTTC. It translates to CASSLDGGPQQYF.

This clone was seen only once. The genes are TRBV4-1 and TRBJ1-5, with 9 bases that match TRBD1. The ends lost 0 bases at V and 4 bases at J; junction bases unmatched: 4. Germline V gene sequence: CDR1 MGHRA, CDR2 YSYEKL. The CDR3 sequence is 16 residues long. The CDR3 region is CASSQDGTGRNQPQHF. The CDR3 DNA sequence: TGCGCCAGCAGCCAAGATGGGACAGGGCGTAATCAGCCCCAGCATTTT.

The V and J genes are TRBV11-1 and TRBJ2-4, with unresolved D. Germline V lookup: CDR1 SGHAT, CDR2 FQDESV (reference sequence). Trimming left V 4 bases short and J 9 bases short, with 19 bases between. The CDR3 covers 15 residues. In DNA form, the CDR3 reads TGTGCCAGCAGCTCACACCTCCAACAAATAGCCATTCAGTACTTC. It encodes CASSSHLQQIAIQYF.

This sequence joins TRBV5-1 and TRBJ1-5, with TRBD1 as a possible D gene (5 bases). The CDR3 loop spans 14 amino acids. V shed 0 bases and J shed 6 bases, with 10 bases lying between them. The germline V gene has CDR1 SGHRS and CDR2 YFSETQ. CDR3 bases: TGCGCCAGCAGCTTGGGAATGGGGGGTCAGCCCCAGCATTTT. It encodes CASSLGMGGQPQHF.

The rearrangement links TRBV28 to TRBJ2-7; D possibly corresponds to TRBD2 (5 bases). Germline CDR1 MDHEN, CDR2 SYDVKM. The CDR3 sequence is 12 residues long. V gave up 2 bases and J gave up 3 bases, with 5 bases separating them. The CDR3 DNA sequence: TGTGCCAGCAGTTTAGGGAGCTACGAGCAGTACTTC. This sequence encodes CASSLGSYEQYF.

This clone was recorded only once. The gene calls are TRBV6-6 and TRBJ2-7; 8 nucleotides agree with TRBD1. The CDR3 runs to 13 residues. Trimming cost V 5 bases and J 6 bases; bases outside gene matches: 6. In germline, CDR1 is MNHNY, CDR2 SVGAGI (reference sequence). The DNA for the CDR3 is TGTGCCAGCAGTGGAGGCAGGGGGCTCGAGCAGTACTTC. It yields the protein CASSGGRGLEQYF.

The rearrangement uses TRBV4-3 and TRBJ1-5; D uncertain. The length of the CDR3 is 15 residues. Germline lookup yields CDR1 LGHNA and CDR2 YSLEER. V lost 0 bases and J lost 4, with 10 bases in between. Here the CDR3 DNA reads TGCGCCAGCAGCCAAGATCACAGTGTGAATCAGCCCCAGCATTTT. Translated: CASSQDHSVNQPQHF.

The chain combines TRBV21-1 with TRBJ2-2; TRBD2, the table's D call, lacks a check against the DNA. TRBV21-1 is reported as a pseudogene. CDR3 length: 17 residues. The CDR3 sequence: CASSKSGLAGKTGELFF. DNA for the CDR3: TGTGCCAGCAGCAAAAGTGGGCTAGCGGGAAAGACCGGGGAGCTGTTTTTT.

This clone was seen a few times. The V gene is TRBV7-2, the J gene TRBJ2-7; D unresolved. CDR1 is SGHTA and CDR2 is FQGNSA in the germline V gene. V dropped 3 bases and J dropped 0 bases, with 6 bases sitting between them. The CDR3 runs to 13 residues. CDR3: CASSFGNSYEQYF. CDR3 nucleotide sequence: TGTGCCAGCAGCTTCGGCAACTCCTACGAGCAGTACTTC.

The gene calls are TRBV29-1 and TRBJ1-1, with 8 bases that match TRBD1. V was clipped by 6 bases and J by 5 bases; unmatched bases: 5. Germline loops: CDR1 SQVTM, CDR2 ANQGSEA. The CDR3 has 12 amino acids. The CDR3: CSVQQGDTEAFF. In DNA form, the CDR3 reads TGCAGCGTACAACAGGGGGATACTGAAGCTTTCTTT.

The chain is built from TRBV29-1 and TRBJ2-1; TRBD2 matches at 11 bases. The CDR3 has 12 residues. The V and J ends lost 4 bases and 9 bases, in that order; junction bases with no gene match: 2. The V gene's germline CDR1 is SQVTM and CDR2 ANQGSEA. CDR3 DNA sequence: TGCAGCGTTGCGACTAGCGGGGTTGAGCAGTTCTTC. Translating it yields CSVATSGVEQFF.

J is TRBJ1-2 and V is TRBV5-1, with D perhaps TRBD1 (5 bases). Trimming stripped 0 bases from V and 4 bases from J, with 13 bases between. The length of the CDR3 is 15 residues. Germline-derived CDR1 and CDR2 are SGHRS and YFSETQ. The CDR3 nucleotides read TGCGCCAGCAGCTTGGGTGAGGGGCTCGTCTATGGCTACACCTTC. It codes for CASSLGEGLVYGYTF. Full variable domain (rest looked up from reference TRBV5-1 and TRBJ1-2): KAGVTQTPRYLIKTRGQQVTLSCSPISGHRSVSWYQQTPGQGLQFLFEYFSETQRNKGNFPGRFSGRQFSNSRSEMNVSTLELGDSALYLCASSLGEGLVYGYTFGSGTRLTVV.

The chain combines TRBV10-3 with TRBJ2-4; D may be TRBD1 (6 bases). The CDR3 runs to 18 residues. Per germline, CDR1 ENHRY and CDR2 SYGVKD. V was shortened by 0 bases and J by 0 bases, with 15 bases between the two germline ends. The CDR3 reads CAISESQGQGLAKNIQYF. The CDR3 bases are TGTGCCATCAGTGAGTCCCAGGGTCAGGGGTTAGCCAAAAACATTCAGTACTTC.

The chain carries TRBV11-2 and TRBJ2-2; possible D gene TRBD2, 10 bases. This CDR3 has 19 residues. With 5 bases removed from V and 4 bases from J, the gap between germline ends came to 26 bases. Germline V lookup: CDR1 SGHAT, CDR2 FQNNGV. In nucleotides, the CDR3 is TGTGCCAGCAGCCTCCGGACAGGGGCCGGACTAGCGGCCACCGGGGAGCTGTTTTTT. Protein sequence: CASSLRTGAGLAATGELFF.

The rearrangement joins TRBV29-1 to TRBJ2-5; 10 nucleotides align to TRBD1. The V gene end was trimmed by 5 bases and the J gene end by 2 bases; junction bases not matched to a gene: 2. Looked up from germline, CDR1 is SQVTM and CDR2 is ANQGSEA. The CDR3 consists of 13 residues. CDR3 sequence reads: CSVPGQGQETQYF. In nucleotides, the CDR3 is TGCAGCGTTCCGGGACAGGGGCAAGAGACCCAGTACTTC.

This chain joins TRBV19 and TRBJ2-2, with 7 bases aligning to TRBD1. V lost 5 bases to trimming and J lost 2 bases; unmatched junction nucleotides: 8. Germline CDR1 reads LNHDA; CDR2 reads SQIVND (reference sequence). This CDR3 spans 16 amino acids. CDR3 sequence reads: CASSLLGGINTGELFF. The CDR3 DNA reads as TGTGCCAGTAGTTTGTTAGGGGGCATAAACACCGGGGAGCTGTTTTTT.

This clone showed up just once. The J gene is TRBJ2-5, the V gene TRBV29-1; D gene unclear. V lost 3 bases, J lost 2 bases, and 7 bases lay in between. Germline V gene data show CDR1 as SQVTM and CDR2 as ANQGSEA. The CDR3 is 12 residues long. The CDR3 nucleotides are TGCAGCGTTGATATAAATCAAGAGACCCAGTACTTC. This encodes CSVDINQETQYF.

The chain carries TRBV5-6 and TRBJ2-5, with TRBD1 matching over 7 bases. The CDR3 covers 13 residues. The germline V gene encodes CDR1 SGHDT and CDR2 YYEEEE. J gave up 4 bases and V 0 bases, and 0 bases lay outside the gene matches. In nucleotides, the CDR3 is TGTGCCAGCAGCTTGGACAGGGGAGAGACCCAGTACTTC. It codes for CASSLDRGETQYF.